The present T cell receptor beta chain was sequenced within a study of cytomegalovirus exposure and HLA in healthy donors. The donors were members of the roughly 120-subject validation cohort (separate from the roughly 700-subject first cohort). Germline V lookup: CDR1 MNHEY, CDR2 SVGAGI. Trimming cost V 6 bases and J 6 bases; bases outside gene matches: 14. The CDR3 totals 15 residues. Whole-study findings and limits: The study found most TCR sequences rare, yet found some public TCRs in many donors. Investigators reported about 160 TCR beta chains as tied to cytomegalovirus.

Method: immunoSEQ multiplex PCR; TCRdb's copy keeps in-frame clones and lacks some. This table has about 71,000 clones, roughly 94% appearing once. Comments on this clone: The antigen is unknown.

The clonotype originates from a man younger than 35 in good health and CMV-seropositive. Material for sequencing was PBMCs. The V gene is TRBV6-5, the J gene TRBJ2-7, with TRBD1 matching 7 bases. The CDR3 reads CASSFFQGDPREQYF. The CDR3 bases are TGTGCCAGCAGCTTCTTCCAGGGGGATCCTCGCGAGCAGTACTTC.